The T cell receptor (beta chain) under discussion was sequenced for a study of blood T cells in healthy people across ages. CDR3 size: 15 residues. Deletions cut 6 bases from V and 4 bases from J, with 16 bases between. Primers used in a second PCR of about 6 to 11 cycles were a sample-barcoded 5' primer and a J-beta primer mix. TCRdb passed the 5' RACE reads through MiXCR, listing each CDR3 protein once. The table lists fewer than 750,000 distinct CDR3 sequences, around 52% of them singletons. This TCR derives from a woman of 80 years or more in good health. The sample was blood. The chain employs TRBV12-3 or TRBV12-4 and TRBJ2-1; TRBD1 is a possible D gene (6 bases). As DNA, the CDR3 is TGTGCCAGCAGCGCCGGGACACAGCCATACAATGAGCAGTTCTTC. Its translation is CASSAGTQPYNEQFF.